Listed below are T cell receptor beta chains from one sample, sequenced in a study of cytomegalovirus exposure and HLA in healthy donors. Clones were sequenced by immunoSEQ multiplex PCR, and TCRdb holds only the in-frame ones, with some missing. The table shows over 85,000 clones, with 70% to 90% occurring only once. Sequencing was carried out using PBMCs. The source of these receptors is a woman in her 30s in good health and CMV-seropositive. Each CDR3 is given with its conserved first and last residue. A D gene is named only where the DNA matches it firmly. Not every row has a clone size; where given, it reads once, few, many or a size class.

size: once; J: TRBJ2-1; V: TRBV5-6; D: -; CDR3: CASSLLFNEQFF; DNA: TGTGCCAGCAGCCTATTGTTCAATGAGCAGTTCTTC
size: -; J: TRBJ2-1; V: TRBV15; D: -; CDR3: CATSRDRGNGFYNEQFF; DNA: TGTGCCACCAGCAGAGATCGAGGTAATGGGTTTTACAATGAGCAGTTCTTC
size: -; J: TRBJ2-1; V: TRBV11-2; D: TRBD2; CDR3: CASSLVTTSGFNEQFF; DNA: TGTGCCAGCAGCTTAGTAACAACTAGCGGGTTCAATGAGCAGTTCTTC
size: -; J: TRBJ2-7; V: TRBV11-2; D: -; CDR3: CASSWRGEQYF; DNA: TGTGCCAGCAGCTGGAGAGGAGAGCAGTACTTC
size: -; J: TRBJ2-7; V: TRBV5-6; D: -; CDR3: CASSLAPGGYEQYF; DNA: TGTGCCAGCAGCTTGGCCCCAGGGGGGTACGAGCAGTACTTC
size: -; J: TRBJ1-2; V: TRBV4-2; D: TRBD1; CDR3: CASSPGTENYGYTF; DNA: TGTGCCAGCAGCCCAGGGACAGAGAACTATGGCTACACCTTC
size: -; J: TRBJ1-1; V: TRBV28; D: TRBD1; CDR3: CASSSRQGARTEAFF; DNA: TGTGCCAGCAGTTCCCGACAGGGGGCGAGAACTGAAGCTTTCTTT
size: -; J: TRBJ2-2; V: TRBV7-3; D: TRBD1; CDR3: CASSRETGGLGELFF; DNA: TGTGCCAGCAGCAGAGAGACAGGGGGCCTAGGGGAGCTGTTTTTT
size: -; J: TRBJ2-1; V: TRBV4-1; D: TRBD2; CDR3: CASSQLAGDNEQFF; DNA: TGCGCCAGCAGCCAGTTAGCGGGAGACAATGAGCAGTTCTTC
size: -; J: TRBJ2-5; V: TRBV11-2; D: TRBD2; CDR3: CASSPTSGSGETQYF; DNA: TGTGCCAGCAGCCCGACTAGCGGGAGCGGGGAGACCCAGTACTTC
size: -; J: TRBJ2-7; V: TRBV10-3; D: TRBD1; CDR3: CAISDPGQGSYEQYF; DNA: TGTGCCATCAGTGATCCGGGACAGGGATCCTACGAGCAGTACTTC
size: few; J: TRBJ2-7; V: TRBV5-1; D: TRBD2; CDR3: CASGLAASYEQYF; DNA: TGCGCCAGTGGACTAGCGGCTTCCTACGAGCAGTACTTC
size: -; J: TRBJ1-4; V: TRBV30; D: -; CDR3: CAWSRGNEKLFF; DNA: TGTGCCTGGAGCCGGGGGAATGAAAAACTGTTTTTT
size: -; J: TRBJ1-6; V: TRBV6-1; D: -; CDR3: CASSGNSPLHF; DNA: TGTGCCAGCAGCGGGAATTCACCCCTCCACTTT
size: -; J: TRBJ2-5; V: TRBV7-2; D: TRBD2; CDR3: CASRLAGGPETQYF; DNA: TGTGCCAGCAGACTAGCGGGAGGGCCGGAGACCCAGTACTTC
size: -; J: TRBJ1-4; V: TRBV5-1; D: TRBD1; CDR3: CASSLGQGKSKLFF; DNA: TGCGCCAGCAGCTTGGGACAGGGTAAATCGAAACTGTTTTTT
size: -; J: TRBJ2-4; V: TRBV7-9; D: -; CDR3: CASTLGGTFVQYF; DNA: TGTGCCAGCACCTTAGGTGGTACTTTCGTTCAGTACTTC
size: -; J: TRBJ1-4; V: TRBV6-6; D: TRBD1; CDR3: CASSYRGQGGKLFF; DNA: TGTGCCAGCAGTTACAGGGGGCAAGGGGGAAAACTGTTTTTT
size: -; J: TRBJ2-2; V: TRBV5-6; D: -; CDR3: CASSERRSVFTGELFF; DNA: TGTGCCAGCAGCGAGCGGAGGTCGGTATTCACCGGGGAGCTGTTTTTT
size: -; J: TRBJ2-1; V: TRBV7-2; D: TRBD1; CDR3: CASSPDRGYYNEQFF; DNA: TGTGCCAGCAGCCCGGACAGGGGTTACTACAATGAGCAGTTCTTC
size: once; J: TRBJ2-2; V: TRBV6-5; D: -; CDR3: CASSFRTTGELFF; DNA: TGTGCCAGCAGTTTTCGGACTACCGGGGAGCTGTTTTTT
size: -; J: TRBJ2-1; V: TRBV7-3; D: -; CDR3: CASSLPGKEQFF; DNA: TGTGCCAGCAGCCTCCCCGGGAAGGAGCAGTTCTTC
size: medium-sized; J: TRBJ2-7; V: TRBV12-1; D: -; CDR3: CASSRSPKVPTGAYEQYF; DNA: TGTGCCAGCAGTCGCTCTCCGAAAGTTCCGACTGGCGCCTACGAGCAGTACTTC
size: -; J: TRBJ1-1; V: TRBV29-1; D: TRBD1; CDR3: CSVKTGMGAFF; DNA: TGCAGCGTTAAGACAGGGATGGGAGCTTTCTTT
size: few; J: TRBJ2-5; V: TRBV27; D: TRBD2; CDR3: CASSSKPPRLAGGRETQYF; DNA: TGTGCCAGCAGCTCGAAACCCCCCAGACTAGCGGGAGGGCGAGAGACCCAGTACTTC
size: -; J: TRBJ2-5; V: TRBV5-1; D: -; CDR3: CASSLVQGPETQYF; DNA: TGCGCCAGCAGCTTGGTTCAGGGCCCCGAGACCCAGTACTTC
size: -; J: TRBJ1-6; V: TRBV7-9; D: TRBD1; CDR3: CASSSTDRRNSPLHF; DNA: TGTGCCAGCAGCTCCACGGACAGGCGGAATTCACCCCTCCACTTT